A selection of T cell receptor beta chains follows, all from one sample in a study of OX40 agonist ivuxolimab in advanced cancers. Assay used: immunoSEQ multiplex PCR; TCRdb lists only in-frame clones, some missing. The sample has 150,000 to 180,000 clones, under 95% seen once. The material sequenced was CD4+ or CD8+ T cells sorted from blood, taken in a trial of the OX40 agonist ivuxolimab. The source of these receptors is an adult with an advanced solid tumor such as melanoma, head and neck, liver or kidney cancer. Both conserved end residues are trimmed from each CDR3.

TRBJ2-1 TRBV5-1 ASSLGGTANNEQF
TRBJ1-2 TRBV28 ASRIQGANGYT
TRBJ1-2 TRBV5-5 ASSAQGRVGYT
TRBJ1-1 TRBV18 ASSPRQGNTEAF
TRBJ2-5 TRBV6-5 ASTYGQHETQY
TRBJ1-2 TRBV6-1 ASSNLDNPT
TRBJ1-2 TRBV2 ASSLQGARVSYGYT
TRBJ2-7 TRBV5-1 ASSLVDGPYEQY
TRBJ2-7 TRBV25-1 ATERGTGTRSYEQY
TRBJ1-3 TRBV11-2 ASSSGTLSSGNTIY
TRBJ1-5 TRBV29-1 SVQLGNQPQH
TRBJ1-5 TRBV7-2 ASSLGQGNQPQH
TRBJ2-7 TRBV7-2 ASSVLRGTPYEQY
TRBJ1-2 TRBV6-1 ASTEQQIGYT
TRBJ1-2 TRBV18 ASTPDLRQGNYGYT
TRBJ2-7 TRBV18 ASSPGTGDYEQY
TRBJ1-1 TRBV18 ASSPDRGPNTEAF
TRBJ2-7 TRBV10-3 AISDLRGRGYEQY
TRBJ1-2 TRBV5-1 ASSRTGDFANYGYT
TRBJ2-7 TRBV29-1 SVVVQTPYEQY
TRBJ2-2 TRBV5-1 ASSLGAANTGELF
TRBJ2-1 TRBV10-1 ASSDNRRGGNEQF
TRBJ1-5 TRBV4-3 ASSQDWTAKGPQH
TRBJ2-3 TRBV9 ASSHRGGRSTDTQY
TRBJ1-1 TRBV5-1 ASSLEPNKNTEAF
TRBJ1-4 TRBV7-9 ASSVGGETDKLF
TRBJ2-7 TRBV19 ASSIEGGRYEQY
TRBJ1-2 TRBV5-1 ASSLAEGGIHGYT
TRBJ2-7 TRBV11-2 ASSSWDSSYEQY
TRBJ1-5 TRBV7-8 ASSLVSGPGPQH
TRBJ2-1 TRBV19 ASSPLAGLYNEQF
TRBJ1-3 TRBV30 AWNLGTGNTIY